Shown below are 23 T cell receptor beta chains from a single sample sequenced in a study of beta chain features in type 1 diabetes. The authors reverse transcribed all of the isolated RNA, so sequencing captured expressed TCRB transcripts. The table came from immunoSEQ multiplex PCR; TCRdb's copy has only in-frame clones and leaves some out. This sample has more than 300,000 clones; less than 10% occur once, and the top ten carry less than 0.45%. The specimen was central memory CD4+ T cells from blood. The receptors stem from a woman between 18 and 29 years old in good health.

This clone was recorded a few times. This chain joins TRBV15 and TRBJ1-5; possibly TRBD1 for D (5 bases). Germline values: CDR1 LNHNV, CDR2 YYDKDF (reference sequence). Trimming shortened V by 0 bases and J by 0 bases, and 9 bases separated the two germline ends. The CDR3 consists of 16 residues. DNA of the CDR3: TGTGCCACCAGCAGAGATCTCGGGGGTAGCAATCAGCCCCAGCATTTT. Residues: CATSRDLGGSNQPQHF.

CDR3 amino acids: CASSTTSGSGNEQYF. In nucleotides, the CDR3 is TGTGCCAGCTCAACAACTAGCGGGAGTGGGAACGAGCAGTACTTC. The gene calls are TRBV18 and TRBJ2-7; 11 positions match TRBD2. V trimming: 5 bases; J trimming: 5 bases; junction bases outside the gene matches: 8. From germline, CDR1 is KGHSH and CDR2 LQKENI. The CDR3 loop spans 15 amino acids.

The V and J genes are TRBV19 and TRBJ2-2; D is possibly TRBD2 (5 bases). Trimming took 8 bases from V and 1 from J, leaving 11 bases between them. The CDR3 covers 14 residues. Germline V gene data show CDR1 as LNHDA and CDR2 as SQIVND (reference sequence). CDR3 protein: CASANRGNTGELFF. The DNA of the CDR3 is TGTGCCAGTGCAAATCGGGGGAACACCGGGGAGCTGTTTTTT. The full variable domain, rest sourced from reference TRBV19 and TRBJ2-2, is DGGITQSPKYLFRKEGQNVTLSCEQNLNHDAMYWYRQDPGQGLRLIYYSQIVNDFQKGDIAEGYSVSREKKESFPLTVTSAQKNPTAFYLCASANRGNTGELFFGEGSRLTVL.

This clone has just a few counts. The chain links TRBV18 to TRBJ2-7; TRBD1 matches 8 bases. Looked up from germline, CDR1 is KGHSH and CDR2 is LQKENI. The CDR3 has 15 amino acids. With 3 bases clipped from V and 2 bases from J, the junction kept 6 bases outside the gene matches. The CDR3 loop is CASSPGTGSPYEQYF. CDR3 DNA sequence: TGTGCCAGCTCACCGGGGACAGGATCTCCCTACGAGCAGTACTTC.

This clone has a handful of counts. The genes are TRBV4-1 and TRBJ2-3, with TRBD1 as a possible D gene (6 bases). The CDR3 sequence is 17 residues long. Looked up from germline, CDR1 is MGHRA and CDR2 is YSYEKL. V lost 0 bases and J 0 bases, leaving 13 bases between the germline ends. The CDR3 is CASSQDHRTASTDTQYF. Written as DNA, the CDR3 is TGCGCCAGCAGCCAAGACCATCGGACAGCTAGCACAGATACGCAGTATTTT.

This clone has just a few counts. CDR3 sequence (DNA): TGTGCCAGCAGCTTAGATTGGAGGATCGATCAGCCCCAGCATTTT. Translating gives CASSLDWRIDQPQHF. The chain couples TRBV7-2 to TRBJ1-5; D is undetermined. The CDR3 totals 15 residues. Trimming left V 1 base short and J 5 bases short, with 12 bases between. Looked up from germline, CDR1 is SGHTA and CDR2 is FQGNSA.

This clone was observed a few times. A much more abundant neighbour one base away suggests this may be a read error. The gene calls are TRBV11-2 and TRBJ2-7; the match to TRBD1 covers 7 bases. Germline CDR1 is SGHAT and CDR2 is FQNNGV. The CDR3 runs 13 residues. The V and J ends lost 4 bases and 2 bases, in that order; junction bases with no gene match: 2. The CDR3 is CASSSGQTYEQYF. CDR3 coding DNA: TGTGCCAGCAGCTCGGGACAGACCTACGAGCAGTACTTC.

The chain uses TRBV7-2 and TRBJ1-5, with D possibly matching TRBD1 (5 bases). The CDR3 is 15 residues long. Germline V CDR1 and CDR2: SGHTA, FQGNSA. Trimming pared 1 base from V and 2 bases from J, leaving 9 bases between. The CDR3 protein is CASSLEGEGNQPQHF. The CDR3 bases are TGTGCCAGCAGCTTAGAAGGGGAAGGCAATCAGCCCCAGCATTTT.

The V and J genes are TRBV14 and TRBJ2-7; TRBD1 matches 11 bases. CDR1 and CDR2 (germline): SGHDN, FVKESK. With V trimmed by 2 bases and J by 5 bases, 5 bases remained unmatched. This CDR3 comprises 15 residues. This CDR3 is CASSQPGQGVDEQYF. The CDR3 DNA reads TGTGCCAGCAGCCAACCGGGACAGGGGGTAGACGAGCAGTACTTC.

V usage is TRBV7-2 and J usage is TRBJ2-3; 13 bases line up with TRBD2. The germline CDR1 and CDR2 sequences are SGHTA and FQGNSA. The CDR3 sequence is 16 residues long. V was clipped by 5 bases and J by 5 bases; unmatched bases: 7. In DNA form, the CDR3 reads TGTGCCAGCAGCCTCGGACTAGCGGGAGTAAAAGATACGCAGTATTTT. Translating gives CASSLGLAGVKDTQYF.

The chain carries TRBV4-2 and TRBJ2-2; 10 bases agree with TRBD1. This CDR3 region has 17 residues. The ends lost 3 bases at V and 7 bases at J; junction bases unmatched: 11. The germline V gene encodes CDR1 LGHNA and CDR2 YNFKEQ. The DNA for the CDR3 is TGTGCCAGCAGCCAGTCCCCCGACAGGGGGCAGAGCGGGGAGCTGTTTTTT. Protein sequence: CASSQSPDRGQSGELFF.

The chain employs TRBV7-9 and TRBJ1-4; TRBD1 matches 7 bases. V shed 4 bases, J shed 2 bases, and the junction held 7 bases outside the gene matches. CDR1 SEHNR and CDR2 FQNEAQ come from the germline V gene (reference sequence). The CDR3 spans 16 residues. The DNA of the CDR3 is TGTGCCAGCAGCTCACACAGGGGAGGGACTAATGAAAAACTGTTTTTT. Translated, it gives CASSSHRGGTNEKLFF.

A note on this clone: At one boundary the junction diverges from the germline segment, which might be a read error. This sequence joins TRBV2 and TRBJ2-5; no clear D. The CDR3 totals 12 residues. CDR1 and CDR2 from the germline V gene are SNHLY and FYNNEI. The CDR3 spells CATSIGQETQYF. The CDR3 DNA sequence: TGTGCCACCAGTATTGGCCAAGAGACCCAGTACTTC.

The table lists this clone with many counts. It may be a read error: a sequence one base away is much more abundant. In the same sample, other DNA sequences code for this CDR3. The chain employs TRBV7-2 and TRBJ2-1, with D unclear. V lost 2 bases, J lost 5 bases, and 1 base lay in between. CDR1 is SGHTA and CDR2 is FQGNSA in the germline V gene. This CDR3 is 11 amino acids long. CDR3 amino acids: CASSLHNEQFF. The CDR3 DNA reads TGTGCCAGCAGCTTACACAATGAGCAGTTCTTC.

The chain employs TRBV4-2 and TRBJ2-3; weak D call: TRBD2 (6 bases). Germline V gene lookup returns CDR1 LGHNA and CDR2 YNFKEQ. CDR3 length: 17 residues. V dropped 1 base and J dropped 0 bases, with 14 bases sitting between them. CDR3 sequence reads: CASSQVDLRESTDTQYF. CDR3 nucleotides: TGTGCCAGCAGCCAAGTTGACCTACGGGAGAGCACAGATACGCAGTATTTT.

CDR3 in DNA: TGCAGCGTTGGGACAGGGATCGGCTACGAGCAGTACTTC. Protein product: CSVGTGIGYEQYF. The chain has TRBV29-1 and TRBJ2-7; 8 nucleotides match TRBD1. J lost 3 bases, V lost 4 bases, and 5 bases had no gene match. This CDR3 has 13 residues. Germline-derived CDR1 and CDR2 are SQVTM and ANQGSEA.

The J gene is TRBJ2-1, the V gene TRBV4-3, with TRBD2 as a possible D gene (5 bases). The CDR3 consists of 15 residues. Trimming took off 0 bases at V and 5 bases at J, with 11 bases between the two ends. Germline loops: CDR1 LGHNA, CDR2 YSLEER. CDR3 residues: CASSQELAQDNEQFF. CDR3 nucleotide sequence: TGCGCCAGCAGCCAAGAATTAGCGCAAGACAATGAGCAGTTCTTC.

For the CDR3, the DNA is TGTGCCAGCAGGGGGGTTGGCTACACCTTC. Protein product: CASRGVGYTF. The chain carries TRBV28 and TRBJ1-2; D is possibly TRBD1 (5 bases). Germline V gives CDR1 MDHEN, CDR2 SYDVKM. The CDR3 has 10 residues. V lost 6 bases, J lost 7 bases, and 6 bases lay in between.

This CDR3 is CASRWTSGRPETQYF. As DNA, the CDR3 is TGTGCCAGCCGCTGGACTAGCGGGAGGCCTGAGACCCAGTACTTC. The V call is TRBV6-1, the J call TRBJ2-5; 14 bases agree with TRBD2. This CDR3 region has 15 residues. J was trimmed by 5 bases and V by 8 bases; bases with no gene match: 7. Germline CDR1 reads MNHNS; CDR2 reads SASEGT.

The table lists this clone with many counts. The DNA of the CDR3 is TGTGCCAGCAGCCACGGGCGTTACGGCGGAATGAACACTGAAGCTTTCTTT. Encoded protein: CASSHGRYGGMNTEAFF. This chain links TRBV14 with TRBJ1-1, with unresolved D. CDR1 is SGHDN and CDR2 is FVKESK in the germline V gene. CDR3 length equals 17 residues. Trimming removed 3 bases at V and 0 bases at J, with 17 bases between.

This rearrangement joins TRBV6-5 to TRBJ1-2; TRBD1 is a possible D gene (5 bases). Germline V gene data show CDR1 as MNHEY and CDR2 as SVGAGI. The CDR3 consists of 13 residues. Trimming left V 5 bases short and J 10 bases short, with 17 bases between. The CDR3 sequence: CASSTPQGRNYTF. The CDR3 bases are TGTGCCAGCAGTACCCCGCAGGGTAGAAACTACACCTTC.

This clone was seen repeatedly, ten times or more. The V gene is TRBV11-2, the J gene TRBJ1-4, with TRBD1 as a possible D gene (5 bases). The V and J ends lost 1 base and 8 bases respectively, with 11 bases between them. This CDR3 has 14 residues. CDR1 SGHAT and CDR2 FQNNGV come from the germline V gene. CDR3 residues: CASSLGGVGEKLFF. CDR3 coding DNA: TGTGCCAGCAGCTTAGGAGGGGTTGGAGAAAAACTGTTTTTT.

This clone was observed a handful of times. The chain is built from TRBV29-1 and TRBJ1-2; TRBD1 matches 7 bases. Germline V gene sequence: CDR1 SQVTM, CDR2 ANQGSEA. Germline trimming cut 7 bases from V and 1 base from J; bases unmatched to any gene: 9. The CDR3 is 14 amino acids. As DNA, the CDR3 is TGCAGCGCCAGGACAGGAGATTTTAACTATGGCTACACCTTC. As protein: CSARTGDFNYGYTF.